This T cell receptor (beta chain) emerged from a study of blood T cell repertoires in COVID-19. Whole-study context: COVID-19 samples collected from the United States, Italy and Spain covered acute and convalescent phases. PBMCs, B-cell-depleted T cells, or T cells provided the cDNA or gDNA that made up the material.

Assay used: immunoSEQ multiplex PCR; TCRdb lists only in-frame clones, some missing. The repertoire holds approximately 130,000 clones, with around 83% as singletons. CDR3 length: 13 residues. V lost 3 bases and J lost 3, with 8 bases in between. The germline CDR1 and CDR2 sequences are SNHLY and FYNNEI. The receptor was derived from a man aged 35 to 55 with active or convalescent COVID-19. The chain has TRBV2 and TRBJ1-2; D unresolved. The specimen sequenced was peripheral blood. The CDR3 spells CASSERRDYGYTF. The CDR3, as DNA: TGTGCCAGCAGTGAGAGGAGAGACTATGGCTACACCTTC.